The entry below describes one TCR beta chain. Its antigen is as yet unknown. This entry belongs to a study of blood T cells in healthy people across ages. Whole-study results and caveats: Diversity of TCR beta correlated strongly with naive T cell percentage. Observed TCR beta diversity per million T cells went down as age went up. This fall followed a roughly linear course with age.

A second PCR of 7 to 11 cycles used a sample-barcoded 5' primer and a J-beta primer mix. All samples yielded 3 million or more CDR3-containing paired-end reads. Using its own MiXCR run on the 5' RACE reads, TCRdb lists one record per CDR3 protein. Among around 800,000 distinct CDR3 sequences listed, around half were seen once. Germline CDR1 ENHRY, CDR2 SYGVKD. The CDR3 has 11 residues. Trimming left V 6 bases short and J 3 bases short, with 5 bases between. Each sample yielded at least 6 million isolated PBMCs. Sequenced sample: blood. The rearrangement joins TRBV10-3 to TRBJ1-2; D is perhaps TRBD1 (5 bases). The clonotype was recovered from a man aged 80 or over in good health. The CDR3 reads CAIRGDYGYTF. CDR3 DNA: TGTGCCATCAGGGGGGACTATGGCTACACCTTC.